This note documents a single T cell receptor (beta chain) sequence. Its antigen remains unknown. A much larger clone is a single base away; this may be a read error. A read error is likely, as this CDR3 ends without the conserved phenylalanine or tryptophan. The CDR3 consists of 15 residues. The V end lost 0 bases, the J end lost 3 bases, and 10 bases lay between the germline ends. Germline CDR1 SGHTS, CDR2 YDEGEE. The sample originates from a study of CD8+CD57+ T cells in acquired aplastic anemia. Notes on the study in general: CD8+ Simpson's diversity showed no significant patient-control difference.

Genomic DNA, the template, was used for profiling of the TCR beta VDJ and CDR3. Via MiXCR, TCRdb re-called the reads, giving one row per CDR3 protein. The sample yields about 200,000 distinct CDR3 sequences, approximately 65% seen once. CD8+CD57+ cell expansion, shown by flow cytometry, had occurred in the patients selected for sequencing. Patients were treatment-naive when blood was sampled. The TCR comes from a human donor with aplastic anemia. Sequencing was performed on sorted CD4+, CD8+, or CD8+CD57+ T cells (not recorded which) from PBMCs. The chain combines TRBV5-8 with TRBJ1-5; no clear D gene. Here the CDR3 reads CASSLGRVLNQPQHL. CDR3 nucleotide sequence: TGTGCCAGCAGCTTGGGGAGGGTACTCAATCAGCCCCAGCATCTT.